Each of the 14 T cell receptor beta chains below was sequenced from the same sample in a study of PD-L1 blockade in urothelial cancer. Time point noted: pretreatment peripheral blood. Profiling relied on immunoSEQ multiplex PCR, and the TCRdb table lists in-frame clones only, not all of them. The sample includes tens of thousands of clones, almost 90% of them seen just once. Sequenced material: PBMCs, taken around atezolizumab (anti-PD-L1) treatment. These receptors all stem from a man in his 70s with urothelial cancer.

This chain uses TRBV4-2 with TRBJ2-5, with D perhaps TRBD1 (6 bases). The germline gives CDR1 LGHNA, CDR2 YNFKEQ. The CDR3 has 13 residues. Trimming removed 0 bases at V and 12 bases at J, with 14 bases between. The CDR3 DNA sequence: TGTGCCAGCAGCCAAGAGCCACAGGGAAGGGAGTACTTC. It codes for CASSQEPQGREYF.

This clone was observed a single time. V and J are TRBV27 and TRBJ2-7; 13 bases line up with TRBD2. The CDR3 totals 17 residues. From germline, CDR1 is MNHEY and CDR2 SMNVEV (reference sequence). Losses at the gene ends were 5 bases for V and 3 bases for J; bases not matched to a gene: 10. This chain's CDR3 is CASSPWTGLAGFYEQYF. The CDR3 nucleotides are TGTGCCAGCAGTCCTTGGACGGGACTAGCGGGATTCTACGAGCAGTACTTC.

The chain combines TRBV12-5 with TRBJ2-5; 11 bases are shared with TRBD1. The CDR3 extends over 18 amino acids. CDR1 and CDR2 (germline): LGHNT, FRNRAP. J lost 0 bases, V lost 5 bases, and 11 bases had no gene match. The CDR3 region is CASGLDRGRLPYQETQYF. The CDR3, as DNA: TGTGCTAGTGGTCTGGACAGGGGGCGCTTACCGTACCAAGAGACCCAGTACTTC.

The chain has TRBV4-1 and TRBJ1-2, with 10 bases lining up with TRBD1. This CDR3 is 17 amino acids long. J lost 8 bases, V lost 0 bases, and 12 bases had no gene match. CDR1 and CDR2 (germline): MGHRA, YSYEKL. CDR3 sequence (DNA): TGCGCCAGCAGCCAAGATAACCGACAGGGGGCGCGAGGAGGCTACACCTTC. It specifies CASSQDNRQGARGGYTF.

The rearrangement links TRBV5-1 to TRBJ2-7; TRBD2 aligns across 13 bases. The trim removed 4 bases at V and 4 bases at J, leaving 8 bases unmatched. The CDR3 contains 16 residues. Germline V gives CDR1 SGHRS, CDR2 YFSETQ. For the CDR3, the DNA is TGCGCCAGCAGCCCGCTGGGGACTAGCGGGAAATACGAGCAGTACTTC. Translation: CASSPLGTSGKYEQYF.

This chain's CDR3 is CASTFGDWNTEAFF. CDR3 DNA: TGTGCCAGCACGTTCGGGGATTGGAACACTGAAGCTTTCTTT. The gene calls are TRBV27 and TRBJ1-1; unclear D gene. V lost 7 bases and J lost 1, with 13 bases in between. CDR3 length: 14 amino acids. Per the germline V gene, CDR1 is MNHEY and CDR2 is SMNVEV (reference sequence).

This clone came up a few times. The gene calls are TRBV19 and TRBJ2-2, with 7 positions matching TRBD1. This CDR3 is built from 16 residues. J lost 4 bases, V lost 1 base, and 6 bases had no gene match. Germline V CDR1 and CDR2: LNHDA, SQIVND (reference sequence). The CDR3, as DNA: TGTGCCAGTAGTATAGCTCGGGCAGGGGGCACCGGGGAGCTGTTTTTT. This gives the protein CASSIARAGGTGELFF.

CDR3 region: CASMAGGPGDTQYF. The CDR3 region has the DNA TGTGCCAGCATGGCGGGAGGGCCGGGAGATACGCAGTATTTT. The rearrangement joins TRBV2 to TRBJ2-3, with 9 nucleotides matching TRBD2. Germline V gene sequence: CDR1 SNHLY, CDR2 FYNNEI. J lost 5 bases, V lost 7 bases, and 7 bases had no gene match. This CDR3 comprises 14 residues.

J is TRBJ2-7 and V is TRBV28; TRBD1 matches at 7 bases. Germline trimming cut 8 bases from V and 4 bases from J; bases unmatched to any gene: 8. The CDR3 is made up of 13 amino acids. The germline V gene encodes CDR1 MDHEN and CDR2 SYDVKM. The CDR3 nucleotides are TGTGCCAGCCGCGAGGGGGCGCTTTACGAGCAGTACTTC. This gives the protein CASREGALYEQYF. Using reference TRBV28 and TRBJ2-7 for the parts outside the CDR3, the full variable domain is DVKVTQSSRYLVKRTGEKVFLECVQDMDHENMFWYRQDPGLGLRLIYFSYDVKMKEKGDIPEGYSVSREKKERFSLILESASTNQTSMYLCASREGALYEQYFGPGTRLTVT.

This CDR3 is CASEEGSLSNQPQHF. As DNA, the CDR3 is TGTGCCAGCGAGGAGGGCAGTCTGAGCAATCAGCCCCAGCATTTT. This chain links TRBV28 with TRBJ1-5; D call uncertain. CDR3 length: 15 amino acids. V lost 8 bases, J lost 1 base, and 15 bases lay in between. The germline gives CDR1 MDHEN, CDR2 SYDVKM.

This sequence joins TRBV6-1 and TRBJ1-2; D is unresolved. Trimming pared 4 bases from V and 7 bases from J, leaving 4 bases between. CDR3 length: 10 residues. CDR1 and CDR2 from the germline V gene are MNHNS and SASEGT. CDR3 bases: TGTGCCAGCAGTGTAGTTGGCTACACCTTC. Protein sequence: CASSVVGYTF.

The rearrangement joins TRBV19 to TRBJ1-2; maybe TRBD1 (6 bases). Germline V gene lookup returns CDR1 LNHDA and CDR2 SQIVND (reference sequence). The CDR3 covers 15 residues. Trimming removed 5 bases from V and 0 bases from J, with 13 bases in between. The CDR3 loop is CASSGGQSSNYGYTF. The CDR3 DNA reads TGTGCCAGTAGTGGCGGACAGTCTTCTAACTATGGCTACACCTTC.

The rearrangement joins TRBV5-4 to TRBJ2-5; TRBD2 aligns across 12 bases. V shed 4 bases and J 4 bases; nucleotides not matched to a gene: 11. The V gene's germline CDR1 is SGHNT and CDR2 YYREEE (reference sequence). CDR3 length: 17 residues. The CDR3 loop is CASSPTSSGRAGETQYF. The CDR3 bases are TGTGCCAGCAGCCCCACCTCTAGCGGGAGGGCCGGAGAGACCCAGTACTTC.

In nucleotides, the CDR3 is TGTGCCAGCAGCCCAGCAGGGAACACCGGGGAGCTGTTTTTT. It yields the protein CASSPAGNTGELFF. The rearrangement joins TRBV7-6 to TRBJ2-2; no firm D call. Trimming stripped 5 bases from V and 1 base from J, with 8 bases between. In germline, CDR1 is SGHVS, CDR2 FNYEAQ. The CDR3 consists of 14 residues.